This T cell receptor (beta chain) emerged from a study of OX40 agonist ivuxolimab in advanced cancers. Study-wide context: Having had anti-PD-1, anti-PD-L1 or anti-CTLA-4 therapy before was allowed, and about 40% had some. Partial responses were recorded for three patients, including one with hepatocellular carcinoma and two with cutaneous melanoma. Study conclusions and caveats: CD8+ T cells were the subset that, on average, had more expanded clones than CD4+. Individuals who were partial responders at 0.1-3.0 mg/kg had clonal expansion that ranked among the lowest.

This clone was seen once. Its specificity is not known. Trimming stripped 2 bases from V and 1 base from J, with 5 bases between. Germline CDR1 and CDR2: MNHEY and SMNVEV (reference sequence). This CDR3 contains 14 residues. TCRdb keeps only in-frame clones here, not all; method: immunoSEQ multiplex PCR. The sample carries tens of thousands of clones, 88% recorded once. The sequencing here drew on CD4+ or CD8+ T cells sorted from blood, taken in a trial of the OX40 agonist ivuxolimab. The clonotype was recovered from an adult with an advanced solid tumor such as melanoma, head and neck, liver or kidney cancer. This chain joins TRBV27 and TRBJ2-2, with D possibly being TRBD2 (5 bases). CDR3 loop: CASSLRENTGELFF. The DNA of the CDR3 is TGTGCCAGCAGTTTACGGGAGAACACCGGGGAGCTGTTTTTT.